The rows below give T cell receptor beta chains drawn from one sample of a study of OX40 agonist ivuxolimab in advanced cancers. Assay used: immunoSEQ multiplex PCR; TCRdb lists only in-frame clones, some missing. The sample includes tens of thousands of clones, more than 80% seen only once; the top ten take around 9.9%. The material was CD4+ or CD8+ T cells sorted from blood, obtained in a trial of the OX40 agonist ivuxolimab. The receptor set was obtained from an adult with an advanced solid tumor such as melanoma, head and neck, liver or kidney cancer. Both conserved end residues are part of each CDR3. D genes are given only for firm matches.

d_gene: NA
j_gene: TRBJ2-2
v_gene: TRBV6-6
CDR3aa: CASSYGLGGNTGELFF
CDR3nt: TGTGCCAGCAGTTACGGACTAGGGGGGAACACCGGGGAGCTGTTTTTT

d_gene: NA
j_gene: TRBJ1-3
v_gene: TRBV2
CDR3aa: CASSVRNTIYF
CDR3nt: TGTGCCAGCAGTGTTCGTAACACCATATATTTT

d_gene: NA
j_gene: TRBJ1-1
v_gene: TRBV6-1
CDR3aa: CASSPGRGTEAFF
CDR3nt: TGTGCCAGCAGTCCGGGAAGGGGTACTGAAGCTTTCTTT

d_gene: TRBD1
j_gene: TRBJ2-7
v_gene: TRBV5-4
CDR3aa: CASSQMDRGGEQYF
CDR3nt: TGTGCCAGCAGCCAGATGGACAGGGGGGGAGAGCAGTACTTC

d_gene: NA
j_gene: TRBJ2-1
v_gene: TRBV30
CDR3aa: CALSGGGSYNEQFF
CDR3nt: TGTGCTTTAAGTGGGGGAGGTTCCTACAATGAGCAGTTCTTC

d_gene: NA
j_gene: TRBJ2-3
v_gene: TRBV20-1
CDR3aa: CSLLGGGTQYF
CDR3nt: TGCAGTCTCTTGGGGGGTGGGACGCAGTATTTT

d_gene: NA
j_gene: TRBJ2-2
v_gene: TRBV6-1
CDR3aa: CARRPGVTGELFF
CDR3nt: TGTGCCAGAAGGCCGGGTGTCACCGGGGAGCTGTTTTTT

d_gene: TRBD1
j_gene: TRBJ2-1
v_gene: TRBV18
CDR3aa: CASSPDREDEQFF
CDR3nt: TGTGCCAGCTCACCTGACAGGGAAGATGAGCAGTTCTTC

d_gene: NA
j_gene: TRBJ1-2
v_gene: TRBV11-2
CDR3aa: CASSLEAGVVGYTF
CDR3nt: TGTGCCAGCAGCTTAGAAGCGGGGGTCGTCGGCTACACCTTC

d_gene: NA
j_gene: TRBJ1-1
v_gene: TRBV11-2
CDR3aa: CASSFGDSPNTEAFF
CDR3nt: TGTGCCAGCAGCTTCGGGGACTCCCCGAACACTGAAGCTTTCTTT

d_gene: NA
j_gene: TRBJ2-1
v_gene: TRBV5-1
CDR3aa: CASSQSRPPYNEQFF
CDR3nt: TGCGCCAGCAGCCAGTCTAGACCTCCCTACAATGAGCAGTTCTTC

d_gene: NA
j_gene: TRBJ2-5
v_gene: TRBV27
CDR3aa: CASSLREADPQYF
CDR3nt: TGTGCCAGCAGTTTAAGGGAAGCCGACCCCCAGTACTTC

d_gene: NA
j_gene: TRBJ1-1
v_gene: TRBV29-1
CDR3aa: CSVLSRANTEAFF
CDR3nt: TGCAGCGTTCTGAGCAGGGCGAACACTGAAGCTTTCTTT

d_gene: TRBD1
j_gene: TRBJ2-2
v_gene: TRBV30
CDR3aa: CAWRGQGAGELFF
CDR3nt: TGTGCCTGGAGAGGACAGGGTGCCGGGGAGCTGTTTTTT

d_gene: NA
j_gene: TRBJ1-1
v_gene: TRBV6-1
CDR3aa: CASRPGGANTEAFF
CDR3nt: TGTGCCAGCAGGCCGGGGGGGGCGAACACTGAAGCTTTCTTT

d_gene: TRBD1
j_gene: TRBJ1-2
v_gene: TRBV2
CDR3aa: CASSLRTGLTYGYTF
CDR3nt: TGTGCCAGCAGCCTTCGGACAGGGCTTACCTATGGCTACACCTTC

d_gene: TRBD1
j_gene: TRBJ2-7
v_gene: TRBV7-8
CDR3aa: CASSSNRGNLYEQYF
CDR3nt: TGTGCCAGCAGCTCGAACAGGGGGAATCTCTACGAGCAGTACTTC

d_gene: TRBD1
j_gene: TRBJ2-5
v_gene: TRBV30
CDR3aa: CAWNLGQGARVQETQYF
CDR3nt: TGTGCCTGGAATTTGGGACAGGGGGCGCGGGTACAGGAGACCCAGTACTTC

d_gene: NA
j_gene: TRBJ2-4
v_gene: TRBV19
CDR3aa: CATSIRRENIQYF
CDR3nt: TGTGCCACCAGTATCCGAAGGGAGAACATTCAGTACTTC

d_gene: TRBD2
j_gene: TRBJ2-1
v_gene: TRBV11-2
CDR3aa: CASSIRRPSGFYNEQFF
CDR3nt: TGTGCCAGCAGCATCCGGCGGCCTAGCGGGTTTTACAATGAGCAGTTCTTC

d_gene: NA
j_gene: TRBJ2-5
v_gene: TRBV28
CDR3aa: CASSFDPGYQETQYF
CDR3nt: TGTGCCAGCAGTTTTGATCCCGGATACCAAGAGACCCAGTACTTC

d_gene: NA
j_gene: TRBJ1-6
v_gene: TRBV11-2
CDR3aa: CASTNRAYSPLHF
CDR3nt: TGTGCCAGCACCAACAGGGCCTATTCACCCCTCCACTTT

d_gene: NA
j_gene: TRBJ2-3
v_gene: TRBV9
CDR3aa: CASSAQQSTDTQYF
CDR3nt: TGTGCCAGCAGCGCACAGCAGAGCACAGATACGCAGTATTTT

d_gene: NA
j_gene: TRBJ1-4
v_gene: TRBV10-3
CDR3aa: CAISAGGLNEKLFF
CDR3nt: TGTGCCATCAGTGCCGGCGGATTGAATGAAAAACTGTTTTTT

d_gene: TRBD2
j_gene: TRBJ2-7
v_gene: TRBV18
CDR3aa: CASSPSSGAYEQYF
CDR3nt: TGTGCCAGCTCACCATCTAGCGGAGCCTACGAGCAGTACTTC

d_gene: NA
j_gene: TRBJ1-2
v_gene: TRBV6-6
CDR3aa: CASRQQTGANYGYTF
CDR3nt: TGTGCCAGCAGACAACAGACAGGAGCTAACTATGGCTACACCTTC

d_gene: TRBD1
j_gene: TRBJ2-7
v_gene: TRBV19
CDR3aa: CATSGTGVAEQYF
CDR3nt: TGTGCCACGAGCGGGACAGGGGTAGCCGAGCAGTACTTC

d_gene: TRBD2
j_gene: TRBJ2-3
v_gene: TRBV5-6
CDR3aa: CASSGTSGASTDTQYF
CDR3nt: TGTGCCAGCAGCGGGACTAGCGGGGCTAGCACAGATACGCAGTATTTT